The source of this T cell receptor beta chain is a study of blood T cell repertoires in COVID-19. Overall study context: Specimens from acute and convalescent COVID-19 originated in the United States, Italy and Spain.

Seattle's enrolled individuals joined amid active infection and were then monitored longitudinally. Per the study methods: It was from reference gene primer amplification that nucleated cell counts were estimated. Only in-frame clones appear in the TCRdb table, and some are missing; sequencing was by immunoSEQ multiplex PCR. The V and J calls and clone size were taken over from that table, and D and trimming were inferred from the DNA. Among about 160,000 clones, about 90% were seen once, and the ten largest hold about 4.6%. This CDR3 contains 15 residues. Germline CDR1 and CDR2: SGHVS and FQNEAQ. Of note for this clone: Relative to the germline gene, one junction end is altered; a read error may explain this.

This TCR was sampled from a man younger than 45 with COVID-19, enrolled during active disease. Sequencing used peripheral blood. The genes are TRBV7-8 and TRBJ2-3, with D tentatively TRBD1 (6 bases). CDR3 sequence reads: CASSLNLGLGGARDF. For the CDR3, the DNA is TGTGCCAGCAGCTTAAATCTAGGGTTAGGGGGAGCACGGGATTTT.